Detailed here is one T cell receptor beta chain. Its antigen is currently unknown. This record comes from a study of post-analysis software for immune sequencing data. Built from TCR beta cDNA, the libraries had unique molecular identifiers in them. Some 540,000 cDNA molecules were obtained from about 0.98 to 11 million T cells. One entry per CDR3 protein results from TCRdb running MiXCR on the PCR reads. The sample has about 680,000 distinct CDR3 sequences, more than 50% seen once. Broader study findings: Four or five TRBV segments (TRBV5-6, TRBV5-1 and TRBV20-1 among them) occurred more frequently in patients than in controls.

The V gene lost 0 bases and the J gene lost 1 base, with 11 bases spanning the gap. The CDR3 spans 16 residues. CDR1 is SGHRS and CDR2 is YFSETQ in the germline V gene. Specimen: blood. The chain is built from TRBV5-1 and TRBJ2-1; no reliable D call. The sequence was obtained from a girl aged 2-10 years with multiple sclerosis. In nucleotides, the CDR3 is TGCGCCAGCAGCTTGGTAACGGTGGCGTCCTACAATGAGCAGTTCTTC. It yields the protein CASSLVTVASYNEQFF. Full variable domain (outside the CDR3, taken from reference TRBV5-1 and TRBJ2-1): KAGVTQTPRYLIKTRGQQVTLSCSPISGHRSVSWYQQTPGQGLQFLFEYFSETQRNKGNFPGRFSGRQFSNSRSEMNVSTLELGDSALYLCASSLVTVASYNEQFFGPGTRLTVL.